These 2 T cell receptor beta chains share one sample of origin, sequenced in a study of immune evolution from preneoplasia to lung adenocarcinoma. Here immunoSEQ multiplex PCR was the method, and the copy in TCRdb shows in-frame clones only, minus some. The sample lists thousands of clones, roughly 80% occurring once. Sequencing was performed on FFPE adjacent normal lung tissue. These receptors all stem from a person aged 65 to 85 with lung adenocarcinoma.

This sequence joins TRBV5-1 and TRBJ2-7; no reliable D call. Germline lookup yields CDR1 SGHRS and CDR2 YFSETQ. The CDR3 has 13 residues. The V end was cut by 0 bases, the J end by 0 bases, with 4 bases between. CDR3 region: CASSLGSSYEQYF. The CDR3 DNA reads TGCGCCAGCAGCTTGGGGAGCTCCTACGAGCAGTACTTC.

The CDR3 loop is CASRLDWEDEQFF. The CDR3 DNA follows: TGCGCCAGCAGATTAGACTGGGAGGATGAGCAGTTCTTC. This chain uses TRBV10-2 with TRBJ2-1, with D perhaps matching TRBD2 (6 bases). The CDR3 has 13 residues. The ends were cut back, 6 bases at V and 8 bases at J, with 14 bases in the middle. Germline CDR1 reads WSHSY; CDR2 reads SAAADI.